A selection of T cell receptor beta chains follows, all from one sample in a study of blood T cell repertoires in COVID-19. TCRdb's copy holds only in-frame clones and misses some; the assay was immunoSEQ multiplex PCR. The repertoire holds some 270,000 clones, about 89% seen once, with approximately 1.5% in the top ten. Sequences were obtained from peripheral blood. The receptor set was obtained from a woman aged 55 to 70 who had recovered from COVID-19. The CDR3 runs from the conserved cysteine through the conserved F or W. The D gene is left open where the match is weak. Size values are once, few and many counts, or a class for expanded clones, and some rows have none.

cdr3_aa: CASRKTGTSGDNEQFF
cdr3_nt: TGTGCCAGCAGAAAGACCGGGACTAGTGGCGACAATGAGCAGTTCTTC
v_call: TRBV7-3
clone_size: -
j_call: TRBJ2-1
d_call: TRBD2

cdr3_aa: CASSQDLIRGYEQYF
cdr3_nt: TGTGCCAGCAGCCAAGATCTTATCAGGGGCTACGAGCAGTACTTC
v_call: TRBV3-1/TRBV3-2
clone_size: -
j_call: TRBJ2-7
d_call: -

cdr3_aa: CASSESLLGLAGRNEQFF
cdr3_nt: TGCGCCAGCAGTGAGTCCCTTCTGGGACTAGCGGGGAGGAATGAGCAGTTCTTC
v_call: TRBV10-2
clone_size: -
j_call: TRBJ2-1
d_call: TRBD2

cdr3_aa: CASSLWGVGNTEAFF
cdr3_nt: TGCGCCAGCAGCTTATGGGGAGTCGGGAACACTGAAGCTTTCTTT
v_call: TRBV5-1
clone_size: once
j_call: TRBJ1-1
d_call: -

cdr3_aa: CASSKVGGQGNNEQFF
cdr3_nt: TGTGCCAGCAGCAAAGTTGGGGGACAGGGGAACAATGAGCAGTTCTTC
v_call: TRBV21-1
clone_size: -
j_call: TRBJ2-1
d_call: -

cdr3_aa: CASSPSGQKNSPLHF
cdr3_nt: TGTGCCAGCTCGCCATCGGGACAGAAAAATTCACCCCTCCACTTT
v_call: TRBV18
clone_size: -
j_call: TRBJ1-6
d_call: TRBD1

cdr3_aa: CASSRQGNTEAFF
cdr3_nt: TGTGCCAGCAGTCGACAGGGGAACACTGAAGCTTTCTTT
v_call: TRBV6-2/TRBV6-3
clone_size: -
j_call: TRBJ1-1
d_call: TRBD1

cdr3_aa: CATSSHSGGVVYF
cdr3_nt: TGTGCCACCAGCTCCCATTCCGGGGGGGTTGTGTACTTC
v_call: TRBV15
clone_size: -
j_call: TRBJ2-4
d_call: TRBD2

cdr3_aa: CASSDRDTLYEQYF
cdr3_nt: TGTGCCAGCAGCGACCGGGACACATTATACGAGCAGTACTTC
v_call: TRBV7-2
clone_size: many
j_call: TRBJ2-7
d_call: -

cdr3_aa: CASSQDRQGAWNEQFF
cdr3_nt: TGCGCCAGCAGCCAAGATAGGCAAGGGGCGTGGAATGAGCAGTTCTTC
v_call: TRBV4-1
clone_size: -
j_call: TRBJ2-1
d_call: -

cdr3_aa: CASSQDSRGTGELFF
cdr3_nt: TGCGCCAGCAGCCAAGATTCCAGGGGGACCGGGGAGCTGTTTTTT
v_call: TRBV4-3
clone_size: -
j_call: TRBJ2-2
d_call: TRBD1

cdr3_aa: CASSNTGTSSYEQYF
cdr3_nt: TGTGCCAGCAGTAACACCGGGACTTCCTCCTACGAGCAGTACTTC
v_call: TRBV28
clone_size: -
j_call: TRBJ2-7
d_call: -

cdr3_aa: CASSAEGAPTGELFF
cdr3_nt: TGTGCCAGCAGTGCCGAGGGGGCTCCCACCGGGGAGCTGTTTTTT
v_call: TRBV6-4
clone_size: once
j_call: TRBJ2-2
d_call: TRBD1

cdr3_aa: CASSLSAGPGGEKLFF
cdr3_nt: TGTGCCAGCAGCTTGTCCGCCGGGCCGGGAGGTGAAAAACTGTTTTTT
v_call: TRBV5-6
clone_size: -
j_call: TRBJ1-4
d_call: -

cdr3_aa: CASSQGGGDTDTQYF
cdr3_nt: TGCGCCAGCAGCCAAGGCGGGGGGGACACAGATACGCAGTATTTT
v_call: TRBV4-1
clone_size: -
j_call: TRBJ2-3
d_call: TRBD2

cdr3_aa: CASSVGQGFHEQFF
cdr3_nt: TGTGCCAGCAGCGTAGGGCAGGGTTTTCATGAGCAGTTCTTC
v_call: TRBV9
clone_size: -
j_call: TRBJ2-1
d_call: -

cdr3_aa: CASSLFALNRGKAFF
cdr3_nt: TGTGCCAGCAGTTTATTCGCCCTCAACAGGGGGAAGGCTTTCTTT
v_call: TRBV27
clone_size: -
j_call: TRBJ1-1
d_call: TRBD1

cdr3_aa: CASSPSGSYEQYF
cdr3_nt: TGTGCCAGCAGCCCATCAGGGTCCTACGAGCAGTACTTC
v_call: TRBV7-3
clone_size: -
j_call: TRBJ2-7
d_call: -

cdr3_aa: CASSENLGGTGGVRGYTF
cdr3_nt: TGTGCCAGCAGTGAAAATCTAGGGGGGACAGGGGGAGTCAGAGGCTACACCTTC
v_call: TRBV2
clone_size: -
j_call: TRBJ1-2
d_call: TRBD1

cdr3_aa: CASSLAVQTLSSYNSPLHF
cdr3_nt: TGTGCCAGCAGCTTGGCCGTACAGACGCTAAGCTCCTATAATTCACCCCTCCACTTT
v_call: TRBV5-6
clone_size: -
j_call: TRBJ1-6
d_call: -

cdr3_aa: CASSFRGLPNEQYF
cdr3_nt: TGTGCCAGCAGCTTTAGGGGGCTCCCCAACGAGCAGTACTTC
v_call: TRBV7-8
clone_size: -
j_call: TRBJ2-7
d_call: TRBD1

cdr3_aa: CATSREGGYHEQYF
cdr3_nt: TGTGCCACCAGCAGAGAAGGGGGCTACCACGAGCAGTACTTC
v_call: TRBV15
clone_size: -
j_call: TRBJ2-7
d_call: TRBD1

cdr3_aa: CASSPLGVVGNTIYF
cdr3_nt: TGTGCCAGCAGCCCCCTCGGGGTCGTCGGAAACACCATATATTTT
v_call: TRBV7-2
clone_size: once
j_call: TRBJ1-3
d_call: -

cdr3_aa: CASSQVGGGRVPLHF
cdr3_nt: TGTGCCAGCAGCCAAGTTGGGGGGGGTCGGGTACCCCTCCACTTT
v_call: TRBV4-2
clone_size: -
j_call: TRBJ1-6
d_call: -

cdr3_aa: CASSPTSDRVNEQFF
cdr3_nt: TGTGCCAGCAGCCCCACTTCGGACAGGGTGAATGAGCAGTTCTTC
v_call: TRBV9
clone_size: -
j_call: TRBJ2-1
d_call: TRBD1

cdr3_aa: CASSLTANEKLFF
cdr3_nt: TGCGCCAGCAGCCTGACTGCTAATGAAAAACTGTTTTTT
v_call: TRBV5-1
clone_size: -
j_call: TRBJ1-4
d_call: -

cdr3_aa: CASTPPGREETQYF
cdr3_nt: TGTGCCAGCACCCCGCCAGGGAGGGAAGAGACCCAGTACTTC
v_call: TRBV7-2
clone_size: -
j_call: TRBJ2-5
d_call: TRBD2

cdr3_aa: CASSSRTGGGGYTF
cdr3_nt: TGTGCCAGCAGCTCACGGACAGGGGGAGGCGGCTACACCTTC
v_call: TRBV5-4
clone_size: -
j_call: TRBJ1-2
d_call: TRBD1

cdr3_aa: CASSLSLAGTYNEQFF
cdr3_nt: TGTGCCAGCAGCTTAAGTCTAGCGGGGACCTACAATGAGCAGTTCTTC
v_call: TRBV13
clone_size: -
j_call: TRBJ2-1
d_call: TRBD2

cdr3_aa: CASSHLLAGGRAGELFF
cdr3_nt: TGTGCCAGCAGCCATCTTCTAGCGGGGGGTCGGGCCGGGGAGCTGTTTTTT
v_call: TRBV4-2
clone_size: -
j_call: TRBJ2-2
d_call: TRBD2

cdr3_aa: CASSRAVRSYEQYF
cdr3_nt: TGTGCCAGCAGCCGAGCGGTAAGGTCCTACGAGCAGTACTTC
v_call: TRBV3-1/TRBV3-2
clone_size: few
j_call: TRBJ2-7
d_call: -

cdr3_aa: CASSRQGENTIYF
cdr3_nt: TGTGCCAGCAGTAGACAGGGGGAAAACACCATATATTTT
v_call: TRBV3-1/TRBV3-2
clone_size: -
j_call: TRBJ1-3
d_call: TRBD1

cdr3_aa: CASSIRHPGQGVIPDYGYTF
cdr3_nt: TGTGCCAGCAGCATAAGACACCCGGGACAGGGAGTCATACCTGACTATGGCTACACCTTC
v_call: TRBV27
clone_size: once
j_call: TRBJ1-2
d_call: TRBD1

cdr3_aa: CASSRRDREDGYTF
cdr3_nt: TGCGCCAGCAGCCGTCGGGACAGGGAAGATGGCTACACCTTC
v_call: TRBV5-1
clone_size: -
j_call: TRBJ1-2
d_call: TRBD1

cdr3_aa: CASSWGGTGSYEQYF
cdr3_nt: TGTGCCAGCAGTTGGGGAGGGACAGGTTCCTACGAGCAGTACTTC
v_call: TRBV28
clone_size: -
j_call: TRBJ2-7
d_call: -

cdr3_aa: CASRGTFGSPGEQYF
cdr3_nt: TGTGCCAGCAGGGGGACTTTTGGCAGCCCGGGGGAGCAGTACTTC
v_call: TRBV2
clone_size: -
j_call: TRBJ2-7
d_call: -

cdr3_aa: CASSLMGQGTTWGSNEQFF
cdr3_nt: TGTGCCAGCAGTTTAATGGGACAGGGTACAACCTGGGGCAGTAATGAGCAGTTCTTC
v_call: TRBV28
clone_size: -
j_call: TRBJ2-1
d_call: TRBD1

cdr3_aa: CASSTDRPATNEKLFF
cdr3_nt: TGTGCCTCTTCGACAGACAGACCTGCAACTAATGAAAAACTGTTTTTT
v_call: TRBV10-3
clone_size: -
j_call: TRBJ1-4
d_call: -

cdr3_aa: CASSHLRDSNTGELFF
cdr3_nt: TGTGCCAGCAGCCACCTACGGGACAGCAACACCGGGGAGCTGTTTTTT
v_call: TRBV4-2
clone_size: -
j_call: TRBJ2-2
d_call: TRBD1

cdr3_aa: CASSTLNRALQETQYF
cdr3_nt: TGTGCCAGCTCCACTCTAAACAGGGCCCTTCAAGAGACCCAGTACTTC
v_call: TRBV18
clone_size: once
j_call: TRBJ2-5
d_call: -

cdr3_aa: CATTPLGGANTEAFF
cdr3_nt: TGTGCCACCACCCCCTTAGGAGGGGCGAACACTGAAGCTTTCTTT
v_call: TRBV19
clone_size: -
j_call: TRBJ1-1
d_call: -

cdr3_aa: CASSLAVGNTIYF
cdr3_nt: TGTGCCAGCAGCTTGGCAGTAGGAAACACCATATATTTT
v_call: TRBV7-3
clone_size: -
j_call: TRBJ1-3
d_call: -

cdr3_aa: CASTSEGTTNEKLFF
cdr3_nt: TGTGCCAGCACGAGTGAGGGAACAACTAATGAAAAACTGTTTTTT
v_call: TRBV28
clone_size: -
j_call: TRBJ1-4
d_call: -

cdr3_aa: CASSLESGGNSPLHF
cdr3_nt: TGTGCCAGCAGCTTAGAGTCGGGGGGTAATTCACCCCTCCACTTT
v_call: TRBV7-2
clone_size: -
j_call: TRBJ1-6
d_call: -

cdr3_aa: CASSLGAANYGYTF
cdr3_nt: TGTGCCAGCAGCTTAGGGGCAGCAAACTATGGCTACACCTTC
v_call: TRBV7-9
clone_size: -
j_call: TRBJ1-2
d_call: -

cdr3_aa: CASSGTSGPTGELFF
cdr3_nt: TGTGCCAGCAGTGGGACTAGCGGCCCCACCGGGGAGCTGTTTTTT
v_call: TRBV2
clone_size: -
j_call: TRBJ2-2
d_call: TRBD2

cdr3_aa: CASSYSMWSGGAYNEQFF
cdr3_nt: TGTGCCAGCAGTTACTCGATGTGGAGCGGGGGGGCCTACAATGAGCAGTTCTTC
v_call: TRBV6-2/TRBV6-3
clone_size: -
j_call: TRBJ2-1
d_call: TRBD2

cdr3_aa: CASSNRDRPNYGYTF
cdr3_nt: TGTGCCAGTAGTAACCGGGACAGGCCCAATTATGGCTACACCTTC
v_call: TRBV19
clone_size: -
j_call: TRBJ1-2
d_call: TRBD1

cdr3_aa: CASSPRGTGVTNEQFF
cdr3_nt: TGTGCCAGCTCACCACGGGGGACAGGGGTGACGAATGAGCAGTTCTTC
v_call: TRBV18
clone_size: -
j_call: TRBJ2-1
d_call: TRBD1

cdr3_aa: CASSPGASPGGYTF
cdr3_nt: TGTGCCAGCTCACCTGGGGCGTCCCCAGGGGGCTACACCTTC
v_call: TRBV18
clone_size: -
j_call: TRBJ1-2
d_call: -

cdr3_aa: CASSTPSTGNTEAFF
cdr3_nt: TGTGCCAGCAGTACACCGTCGACAGGGAACACTGAAGCTTTCTTT
v_call: TRBV28
clone_size: -
j_call: TRBJ1-1
d_call: -

cdr3_aa: CASSYREGQTQYF
cdr3_nt: TGTGCCAGCAGTTACAGGGAGGGGCAGACCCAGTACTTC
v_call: TRBV6-5
clone_size: -
j_call: TRBJ2-5
d_call: TRBD2

cdr3_aa: CASSDWQSYQPQHF
cdr3_nt: TGTGCCAGCAGTGATTGGCAGTCGTATCAGCCCCAGCATTTT
v_call: TRBV6-1
clone_size: -
j_call: TRBJ1-5
d_call: -

cdr3_aa: CASSTQEGLNTGELFF
cdr3_nt: TGTGCCAGCAGCACCCAAGAGGGTTTGAACACCGGGGAGCTGTTTTTT
v_call: TRBV7-3
clone_size: -
j_call: TRBJ2-2
d_call: -

cdr3_aa: CASSLLAGAEFF
cdr3_nt: TGTGCCAGCAGTCTTCTAGCGGGGGCGGAGTTCTTC
v_call: TRBV12-3/TRBV12-4
clone_size: -
j_call: TRBJ2-1
d_call: TRBD2

cdr3_aa: CASSQRTGINSPLHF
cdr3_nt: TGCGCCAGCAGCCAGAGGACAGGGATTAACTCACCCCTCCACTTT
v_call: TRBV4-1
clone_size: -
j_call: TRBJ1-6
d_call: TRBD1

cdr3_aa: CSVEGPGVAGGNEQFF
cdr3_nt: TGCAGCGTTGAAGGACCCGGGGTAGCGGGGGGCAATGAGCAGTTCTTC
v_call: TRBV29-1
clone_size: -
j_call: TRBJ2-1
d_call: TRBD2

cdr3_aa: CASSLRGRDTEAFF
cdr3_nt: TGTGCCAGCAGCTTACGGGGTAGGGACACTGAAGCTTTCTTT
v_call: TRBV7-6
clone_size: -
j_call: TRBJ1-1
d_call: -